These 30 T cell receptor beta chains were all obtained from the same sample, sequenced in a study of T-cell reconstitution after alpha-beta-depleted transplantation in children. Unique molecular identifiers were built into the TCRbeta library. TCRdb re-derived calls from the PCR reads in MiXCR, one entry per CDR3 protein. This table holds about 200,000 distinct CDR3 sequences, approximately 6.9% found once. The sample here was PBMCs, taken before TCRalphabeta/CD19-depleted stem cell transplant. The receptors were sampled from a boy under 10 years old with acute lymphoblastic leukemia, due to receive a stem cell transplant.

This clonotype occurred many times. This chain links TRBV6-2 or TRBV6-3 with TRBJ2-7, with D possibly being TRBD1 or TRBD2 (6 bases each). The CDR3 loop spans 18 amino acids. The germline V and J ends were trimmed by 2 bases and 3 bases, with 23 bases remaining between them. Germline V CDR1 and CDR2: MNHEY, SVGEGT. The CDR3 protein is CASSYVLQGGASHYEQYF. The CDR3 DNA reads TGTGCCAGCAGTTACGTACTACAGGGAGGAGCGTCTCACTACGAGCAGTACTTC.

There are many counts of this clonotype. The chain combines TRBV9 with TRBJ2-5; the match to TRBD1 covers 11 bases. V was pared by 3 bases and J by 3 bases, with 7 bases of the junction left unmatched. Germline V CDR1 and CDR2: SGDLS, YYNGEE. CDR3 size: 16 residues. CDR3 sequence (DNA): TGTGCCAGCAGCGAGCGTCCGGGACAGGGGGAAGAGACCCAGTACTTC. Its translation is CASSERPGQGEETQYF.

This clonotype occurred many times. The chain carries TRBV12-3 or TRBV12-4 and TRBJ1-1; no reliable D call. This CDR3 region has 11 residues. Trimming left V 7 bases short and J 6 bases short, with 9 bases between. Here the CDR3 DNA reads TGTGCCAGCACGTTAGAGGCTGAAGCTTTCTTT. It yields the protein CASTLEAEAFF.

This clonotype has a count of ten or more. The chain couples TRBV28 to TRBJ2-7; 11 bases map to TRBD1. V lost 7 bases, J lost 5 bases, and 13 bases stayed unmatched. In germline, CDR1 is MDHEN, CDR2 SYDVKM. The length of the CDR3 is 16 residues. The CDR3 region has the DNA TGTGCCAGCAAAAAGTTTAGCGGACAGGGGGCCAACGAGCAGTACTTC. Protein sequence: CASKKFSGQGANEQYF.

At least ten counts were recorded for this clonotype. The rearrangement links TRBV5-5 to TRBJ2-3; D gene ambiguous. The CDR3 sequence is 12 residues long. V was cut by 0 bases and J by 6 bases, with 5 bases left in between. Germline assignment: CDR1 SGHKS and CDR2 YYEKEE (reference sequence). The CDR3 nucleotides read TGTGCCAGCAGCTTGGAAAGGGATACGCAGTATTTT. Protein sequence: CASSLERDTQYF.

This clonotype was seen repeatedly, ten times or more. The chain carries TRBV20-1 and TRBJ2-5; 12 bases align to TRBD1. The length of the CDR3 is 14 residues. V lost 5 bases, J lost 4 bases, and 5 bases stayed unmatched. Germline V gene lookup returns CDR1 DFQATT and CDR2 SNEGSKA (reference sequence). CDR3 residues: CSAPGTGGLETQYF. The CDR3 region has the DNA TGCAGTGCTCCCGGGACAGGGGGCCTAGAGACCCAGTACTTC.

Many counts were recorded for this clonotype. A much larger clone sits a single nucleotide away, making a read error possible. J is TRBJ2-1 and V is TRBV24-1; D is uncertain. Trimming cost V 3 bases and J 3 bases, with 2 bases left between them. The CDR3 loop spans 12 amino acids. Looked up from germline, CDR1 is KGHDR and CDR2 is SFDVKD. Written as DNA, the CDR3 is TGTGCCACCAGTGATGGCTACAATGAGCAGTTCTTC. Its translation is CATSDGYNEQFF.

This clonotype was seen at least ten times. The genes are TRBV5-5 and TRBJ2-7; TRBD2 aligns across 8 bases. The CDR3 extends over 14 amino acids. J gave up 3 bases and V 6 bases, and 8 bases lay outside the gene matches. Per the germline V gene, CDR1 is SGHKS and CDR2 is YYEKEE (reference sequence). The CDR3 nucleotides are TGTGCCAGCAAGAGCGGGGGTCTAAACTACGAGCAGTACTTC. Protein: CASKSGGLNYEQYF.

This clonotype was recorded many times. The rearrangement joins TRBV7-9 to TRBJ1-1; D is undetermined. CDR1 and CDR2 from the germline V gene are SEHNR and FQNEAQ (reference sequence). V lost 4 bases to trimming and J lost 0 bases, with 6 bases between them. This CDR3 is built from 13 residues. The CDR3 DNA sequence: TGTGCCAGCAGCTCAGAAATGAACACTGAAGCTTTCTTT. Translation gives CASSSEMNTEAFF.

This clonotype showed up many times. The rearrangement joins TRBV4-3 to TRBJ2-2, with a tentative D call TRBD2 (6 bases). This CDR3 is 14 amino acids long. Per germline, CDR1 LGHNA and CDR2 YSLEER. V dropped 1 base and J dropped 5 bases, with 8 bases sitting between them. CDR3 sequence: CASSQGGGTGELFF. The DNA of the CDR3 is TGCGCCAGCAGCCAAGGCGGAGGGACCGGGGAGCTGTTTTTT.

This clonotype was counted ten times or more. The CDR3 protein is CASRVLVNNEQFF. For the CDR3, the DNA is TGTGCCAGCAGAGTACTGGTAAACAATGAGCAGTTCTTC. The chain recombines TRBV2 with TRBJ2-1; D uncertain. The V gene's germline CDR1 is SNHLY and CDR2 FYNNEI. The CDR3 is 13 residues long. V shed 6 bases and J shed 5 bases, with 11 bases lying between them.

The DNA for the CDR3 is TGTGCCAGCAGCCCAACGGGACGCCTCGTGGATGGCTACACCTTC. Amino acid sequence: CASSPTGRLVDGYTF. The chain links TRBV12-3 or TRBV12-4 to TRBJ1-2, with a possible D match to TRBD1 (5 bases). With 6 bases removed from V and 6 bases from J, the gap between germline ends came to 20 bases. This CDR3 contains 15 residues.

This clonotype was picked up a small number of times. The chain carries TRBV7-9 and TRBJ1-2; D gene unclear. The CDR3 is made up of 10 amino acids. The V and J ends lost 11 bases and 6 bases respectively, with 10 bases between them. The germline gives CDR1 SEHNR, CDR2 FQNEAQ (reference sequence). Written as DNA, the CDR3 is TGTGCCGGCTCCGGCGATGGCTACACCTTC. It specifies CAGSGDGYTF. The complete variable domain, with remaining parts taken from reference TRBV7-9 and TRBJ1-2, reads DTGVSQNPRHKITKRGQNVTFRCDPISEHNRLYWYRQTLGQGPEFLTYFQNEAQLEKSRLLSDRFSAERPKGSFSTLEIQRTEQGDSAMYLCAGSGDGYTFGSGTRLTVV.

This clonotype was seen ten or more times. The chain uses TRBV7-8 and TRBJ2-2; tentative D call: TRBD1 (6 bases). CDR3 length: 16 amino acids. From germline, CDR1 is SGHVS and CDR2 FQNEAQ. Between the trimmed V and J ends, which lost 5 bases and 1 base, there was a span of 14 bases. For the CDR3, the DNA is TGTGCCAGCAGCCGGTACCAGACAGGGAACACCGGGGAGCTGTTTTTT. This sequence encodes CASSRYQTGNTGELFF.

This clonotype was counted only a few times. The chain couples TRBV28 to TRBJ1-2; TRBD1 matches at 12 bases. V dropped 6 bases and J dropped 3; count of bases not matched to a gene: 8. This CDR3 has 16 residues. CDR1 and CDR2 (germline): MDHEN, SYDVKM. The CDR3 DNA is TGTGCCAGCAGGCCCGGGACAGGGGGCGCCGACTATGGCTACACCTTC. Encoded protein: CASRPGTGGADYGYTF.

As regards this clonotype: The conserved phenylalanine or tryptophan is not found at the CDR3 terminus, so this likely reflects a read error. The chain links TRBV7-8 to TRBJ1-4; D might be TRBD1 (6 bases). Germline CDR1 SGHVS, CDR2 FQNEAQ. Trimming left V 4 bases short and J 2 bases short, with 11 bases between. This CDR3 has 15 amino acids. CDR3 DNA sequence: TGTGCCAGCAGCTCTTGGGGGCGCACTAATGAAAAACTGTTTTGT. Its translation: CASSSWGRTNEKLFC.

The gene calls are TRBV6-2 or TRBV6-3 and TRBJ2-7, with TRBD1 identical over 9 bases. The CDR3 has 15 residues. V dropped 6 bases and J dropped 4; count of bases not matched to a gene: 10. Germline V CDR1 and CDR2: MNHEY, SVGEGT. CDR3 in amino acids: CASRPPGQGRYEQYF. Here the CDR3 DNA reads TGTGCCAGCAGACCCCCGGGACAGGGACGTTACGAGCAGTACTTC.

About this clonotype: Given the absence of the conserved phenylalanine or tryptophan at the CDR3 end, a read error is likely. V is TRBV3-1 and J is TRBJ1-5; tentative D call: TRBD1 (5 bases). Germline V gives CDR1 LGHDT, CDR2 YNNKEL (reference sequence). CDR3 length: 13 residues. Between the trimmed V and J ends, which lost 8 bases and 7 bases, there was a span of 15 bases. CDR3 DNA sequence: TGTGCCAGCGGATTTAGGGGTTCGCAGCCCCAGCATTAT. The encoded protein is CASGFRGSQPQHY.

In this sample, this clonotype turned up many times. The chain couples TRBV6-2 or TRBV6-3 to TRBJ2-7; D assignment may be TRBD1 or TRBD2 (5 bases each). This CDR3 has 13 amino acids. V dropped 7 bases and J dropped 3 bases, with 13 bases sitting between them. Germline CDR1 reads MNHEY; CDR2 reads SVGEGT. The CDR3 reads CASIHGDHYEQYF. The CDR3 region has the DNA TGTGCCAGCATCCACGGGGACCACTACGAGCAGTACTTC.

This clonotype came up many times. The rearrangement links TRBV14 to TRBJ2-3; D gene ambiguous. V lost 2 bases, J lost 4 bases, and 16 bases lay in between. Looked up from germline, CDR1 is SGHDN and CDR2 is FVKESK. This CDR3 contains 16 residues. The CDR3 sequence is CASSQRPGSDPDTQYF. The CDR3 region has the DNA TGTGCCAGCAGCCAACGTCCGGGCTCAGACCCAGATACGCAGTATTTT. The entire variable domain, with the rest obtained from reference TRBV14 and TRBJ2-3, is as follows: EAGVTQFPSHSVIEKGQTVTLRCDPISGHDNLYWYRRVMGKEIKFLLHFVKESKQDESGMPNNRFLAERTGGTYSTLKVQPAELEDSGVYFCASSQRPGSDPDTQYFGPGTRLTVL.

This clonotype was observed a handful of times. This sequence joins TRBV3-1 and TRBJ2-5, with D possibly TRBD2 on 6 matching bases. V shed 5 bases and J shed 5 bases, with 15 bases lying between them. The CDR3 length is 14 residues. The germline gives CDR1 LGHDT, CDR2 YNNKEL (reference sequence). DNA of the CDR3: TGTGCCAGCAGCAAAGCTAGCGTTGGTGAGACCCAGTACTTC. Protein sequence: CASSKASVGETQYF.

The table lists this clonotype with a few counts. This chain uses TRBV5-1 with TRBJ2-1; the match to TRBD1 covers 10 bases. CDR3 length: 14 amino acids. Trimming removed 6 bases from V and 5 bases from J; junction bases left unmatched: 5. Looked up from germline, CDR1 is SGHRS and CDR2 is YFSETQ. The CDR3 spells CASTPGTGDNEQFF. In DNA form, the CDR3 reads TGCGCCAGCACCCCCGGGACAGGGGACAATGAGCAGTTCTTC.

This clonotype was counted between two and nine times. This chain links TRBV11-2 with TRBJ1-2, with D hard to call. CDR3 length: 15 residues. CDR1 is SGHAT, CDR2 FQNNGV, per germline. V lost 0 bases to trimming and J lost 5 bases, with 13 bases between them. In DNA, the CDR3 is TGTGCCAGCAGCTTAGATCTATCCAGCTTTTATGGCTACACCTTC. Translated, it gives CASSLDLSSFYGYTF.

In its sample, this clonotype was seen many times. V and J are TRBV20-1 and TRBJ2-7; 7 bases agree with TRBD2. CDR3 length: 15 residues. Germline CDR1 and CDR2: DFQATT and SNEGSKA (reference sequence). V trimming: 0 bases; J trimming: 1 base; junction bases outside the gene matches: 6. The CDR3 coding sequence is TGCAGTGCTAGAGACCCGGGACTACCATCCTACGAGCAGTACTTC. The encoded protein is CSARDPGLPSYEQYF.

This clonotype was picked up a small number of times. CDR3 protein: CASSPGASGGGDTQYF. The CDR3 bases are TGTGCCAGCAGCCCAGGGGCGTCGGGGGGAGGGGATACGCAGTATTTT. The rearrangement joins TRBV5-5 to TRBJ2-3; possibly TRBD2 for D (7 bases). Trimming shortened V by 4 bases and J by 6 bases, and 21 bases separated the two germline ends. There are 16 residues in the CDR3. Germline CDR1 SGHKS, CDR2 YYEKEE (reference sequence). The complete variable domain, with remaining parts taken from reference TRBV5-5 and TRBJ2-3, reads DAGVTQSPTHLIKTRGQQVTLRCSPISGHKSVSWYQQVLGQGPQFIFQYYEKEERGRGNFPDRFSARQFPNYSSELNVNALLLGDSALYLCASSPGASGGGDTQYFGPGTRLTVL.

The chain couples TRBV5-5 to TRBJ2-3; 7 bases agree with TRBD2. Germline lookup yields CDR1 SGHKS and CDR2 YYEKEE (reference sequence). V lost 4 bases to trimming and J lost 0 bases; unmatched junction nucleotides: 8. The CDR3 sequence is 16 residues long. CDR3 DNA: TGTGCCAGCAGCGGGGGGGTGGGATCTAGCACAGATACGCAGTATTTT. Translating it yields CASSGGVGSSTDTQYF.

The table lists this clonotype with many counts. The rearrangement links TRBV29-1 to TRBJ2-7, with a tentative D call TRBD1 (6 bases). V was shortened by 8 bases and J by 2 bases, with 16 bases between the two germline ends. The CDR3 loop spans 13 amino acids. Germline V lookup: CDR1 SQVTM, CDR2 ANQGSEA. The CDR3 nucleotides are TGCAGCATCCGAAGGGCAGGGGCCTACGAGCAGTACTTC. It specifies CSIRRAGAYEQYF.

This clonotype has more than one count but fewer than ten. The chain recombines TRBV12-3 or TRBV12-4 with TRBJ2-4; D is perhaps TRBD1 (6 bases). There are 16 residues in the CDR3. Trimming took 1 base from V and 0 from J, leaving 10 bases between them. The CDR3 reads CASSLGQDRAKNIQYF. CDR3 DNA sequence: TGTGCCAGCAGTTTAGGACAGGACCGAGCCAAAAACATTCAGTACTTC.

This clonotype was detected ten times or more. The chain recombines TRBV12-3 or TRBV12-4 with TRBJ2-1, with 7 bases that match TRBD1. The CDR3 is 15 amino acids. Trimming removed 2 bases from V and 8 bases from J; junction bases left unmatched: 9. In nucleotides, the CDR3 is TGTGCCAGCAGTTTAACAAGATACAGGGGCTATGAGCAGTTCTTC. It specifies CASSLTRYRGYEQFF.

This chain uses TRBV6-1 with TRBJ2-1; D gene unclear. This CDR3 comprises 13 residues. Germline V CDR1 and CDR2: MNHNS, SASEGT. The V end was cut by 6 bases, the J end by 7 bases, with 13 bases between. In DNA form, the CDR3 reads TGTGCCAGCAGCCTGACCGAGGTAAATGAGCAGTTCTTC. As protein: CASSLTEVNEQFF.